This T cell receptor beta chain was sequenced in a study of radiation and T cells in renal cell carcinoma. Study-level information: Nephrectomy followed 15 Gy stereotactic body radiation by 4 weeks.

Stated time point: blood 2 weeks post-SBRT. The treatment: 15 Gy SBRT to primary tumor, nephrectomy 4 weeks later. The CDR3 sequence is 18 residues long. V shed 6 bases and J shed 4 bases, with 25 bases lying between them. CDR1 LNHDA and CDR2 SQIVND come from the germline V gene (reference sequence). Of note for this clone: Its specificity is unknown.

The repertoire was sequenced with immunoSEQ multiplex PCR; TCRdb's copy has only in-frame clones and lacks some. The repertoire includes more than 150,000 clones, over 80% of them detected once, and under 15% sits in the top ten. Findings and caveats of the study: No pretreatment tumor biopsies were available for baseline clonotypes. From baseline, blood top tumor clonotypes peaked at 2 weeks post-radiation.

The source material was blood, sampled from a patient whose treatment included radiotherapy and nephrectomy. This receptor was taken from a woman aged 50 to 60 with renal cell carcinoma. The chain is built from TRBV19 and TRBJ1-3; TRBD1 is a possible D gene (6 bases). DNA of the CDR3: TGTGCCAGTAGCCGGGGACACCGGGACCCCCAAGCCGGAAACACCATATATTTT. Translated, it gives CASSRGHRDPQAGNTIYF.